The 20 T cell receptor beta chains below all came from one sample that was sequenced in a study of shared clonotypes between healthy human individuals. Clones were read by immunoSEQ multiplex PCR, and TCRdb kept only the in-frame ones, dropping some. The sample yields more than 500,000 clones, approximately 95% seen once. CD45RO negativity and positive selection for CCR7 defined naive CD8 cells, a population that excluded terminally differentiated effector memory CD45RA+ cells. Input material: naive CD8+ T cells sorted from blood. The receptor set was obtained from a woman aged 25 to 39 in good health.

This clone was observed a single time. The genes are TRBV7-9 and TRBJ2-1; D gene uncertain. Trimming left V 5 bases short and J 8 bases short, with 10 bases between. This CDR3 has 12 residues. CDR1 and CDR2 (germline): SEHNR, FQNEAQ (reference sequence). The CDR3 bases are TGTGCCAGCAGCCATGACGTCGATGAGCAGTTCTTC. This codes for CASSHDVDEQFF.

This rearrangement joins TRBV5-6 to TRBJ1-2, with a tentative D call TRBD1 (5 bases). V lost 3 bases and J 3 bases, leaving 12 bases between the germline ends. CDR1 and CDR2 from the germline V gene are SGHDT and YYEEEE. The CDR3 contains 14 residues. This chain's CDR3 is CASSSTRGHYGYTF. The CDR3, as DNA: TGTGCCAGCAGCTCAACAAGGGGCCACTATGGCTACACCTTC.

The chain employs TRBV30 and TRBJ2-3, with D possibly TRBD2 on 6 matching bases. V was shortened by 2 bases and J by 2 bases, with 11 bases between the two germline ends. The CDR3 sequence is 14 residues long. In germline, CDR1 is GTSNPN, CDR2 SVGIG (reference sequence). The CDR3 is CAWSTSSSTDTQYF. The CDR3 DNA reads as TGTGCCTGGAGTACTAGCTCATCCACAGATACGCAGTATTTT.

The genes are TRBV27 and TRBJ2-7; 12 bases fit TRBD2. The V gene end was trimmed by 6 bases and the J gene end by 2 bases; junction bases not matched to a gene: 5. This CDR3 comprises 15 residues. Germline lookup yields CDR1 MNHEY and CDR2 SMNVEV (reference sequence). DNA for the CDR3: TGTGCCAGCAGCCCGACTAGCGGGGGAACCTACGAGCAGTACTTC. Translation: CASSPTSGGTYEQYF.

The chain uses TRBV5-1 and TRBJ2-7; 7 nucleotides line up with TRBD1. The CDR3 covers 14 residues. The junction had 3 bases not matched to a gene; V was cut back by 1 base and J by 2 bases. CDR1 and CDR2 from the germline V gene are SGHRS and YFSETQ. CDR3 region: CASSLPTGAYEQYF. In DNA, the CDR3 is TGCGCCAGCAGCTTGCCCACAGGGGCCTACGAGCAGTACTTC.

The gene calls are TRBV28 and TRBJ2-7; 9 bases align to TRBD1. V trimming: 7 bases; J trimming: 1 base; junction bases outside the gene matches: 8. Germline CDR1 MDHEN, CDR2 SYDVKM. The CDR3 has 15 residues. The DNA of the CDR3 is TGTGCCAGCACTCTCGAGACAGGGGGGTCCTACGAGCAGTACTTC. Translating gives CASTLETGGSYEQYF.

This clone has just one count. The gene calls are TRBV6-1 and TRBJ2-5, with D perhaps being TRBD1 or TRBD2 (5 bases each). V gave up 0 bases and J gave up 2 bases, with 16 bases separating them. The CDR3 totals 17 residues. Germline-derived CDR1 and CDR2 are MNHNS and SASEGT. The CDR3 here is CASSEADAGWGQETQYF. In DNA, the CDR3 is TGTGCCAGCAGTGAAGCTGACGCGGGTTGGGGGCAAGAGACCCAGTACTTC.

V gene TRBV2 combines with J gene TRBJ2-3; possibly TRBD1 or TRBD2 for D (5 bases each). Trimming left V 6 bases short and J 1 base short, with 11 bases between. Germline CDR1 SNHLY, CDR2 FYNNEI. The CDR3 is made up of 14 amino acids. CDR3 in amino acids: CASRTGTGTDTQYF. CDR3 nucleotides: TGTGCCAGCAGGACCGGGACGGGCACAGATACGCAGTATTTT.

The chain has TRBV4-1 and TRBJ2-2, with D unresolved. The CDR3 has 18 amino acids. V was cut by 0 bases and J by 0 bases, with 14 bases left in between. Germline V gene sequence: CDR1 MGHRA, CDR2 YSYEKL. For the CDR3, the DNA is TGCGCCAGCAGCCAAGATGGCGGCAGTTATTCGAACACCGGGGAGCTGTTTTTT. Translation: CASSQDGGSYSNTGELFF.

The chain has TRBV28 and TRBJ2-7; 7 bases match TRBD2. Germline loops: CDR1 MDHEN, CDR2 SYDVKM. Trimming removed 6 bases from V and 2 bases from J; junction bases left unmatched: 10. The CDR3 contains 15 residues. CDR3 nucleotide sequence: TGTGCCAGCAGGACCCGCGCGGGACTAACCTACGAGCAGTACTTC. Protein product: CASRTRAGLTYEQYF.

The rearrangement links TRBV7-8 to TRBJ1-1; 7 nucleotides align to TRBD1. The CDR3 totals 13 residues. V lost 5 bases and J lost 1; bases outside the gene matches: 1. Germline V lookup: CDR1 SGHVS, CDR2 FQNEAQ. The CDR3 loop reads CASSQGGNTEAFF. For the CDR3, the DNA is TGTGCCAGCAGCCAGGGGGGGAACACTGAAGCTTTCTTT.

This chain uses TRBV2 with TRBJ1-4; tentatively, D is TRBD1 (5 bases). V was trimmed by 6 bases and J by 11 bases, leaving 13 bases between them. The CDR3 has 12 amino acids. Germline assignment: CDR1 SNHLY and CDR2 FYNNEI. The CDR3 sequence: CASRGDTPKLFF. As DNA, the CDR3 is TGTGCCAGCAGGGGGGATACGCCCAAACTGTTTTTT.

The genes are TRBV28 and TRBJ2-1; D gene unclear. Trimming shortened V by 2 bases and J by 0 bases, and 8 bases separated the two germline ends. In germline, CDR1 is MDHEN, CDR2 SYDVKM. The CDR3 length is 15 residues. For the CDR3, the DNA is TGTGCCAGCAGTTTAGGGGTGAGCTCCTACAATGAGCAGTTCTTC. Translating it yields CASSLGVSSYNEQFF.

The table lists this clone with a count of one. This chain links TRBV28 with TRBJ2-7; D tentatively fits TRBD1 or TRBD2 (7 bases each). With 4 bases removed from V and 4 bases from J, the gap between germline ends came to 23 bases. There are 17 residues in the CDR3. The germline CDR1 and CDR2 sequences are MDHEN and SYDVKM. The CDR3 is CASSSGQLSSGSYEQYF. CDR3 coding DNA: TGTGCCAGCAGTTCGGGACAGTTGTCTAGCGGCTCTTACGAGCAGTACTTC.

The CDR3 spells CASSILAGYTGELFF. The CDR3 region has the DNA TGTGCCAGTAGTATCCTAGCGGGCTATACCGGGGAGCTGTTTTTT. The chain joins TRBV19 to TRBJ2-2, with 8 bases identical to TRBD2. Germline CDR1 LNHDA, CDR2 SQIVND (reference sequence). This CDR3 contains 15 residues. Unmatched junction bases numbered 5, after V lost 3 bases and J lost 5 bases.

The CDR3 nucleotides read TGTGCCAGCAGCGTAGAGGGCCTGGGGGACACTGAAGCTTTCTTT. It encodes CASSVEGLGDTEAFF. The chain recombines TRBV9 with TRBJ1-1; D possibly corresponds to TRBD1 (5 bases). The CDR3 has 15 residues. Trimming stripped 0 bases from V and 3 bases from J, with 12 bases between. Germline V CDR1 and CDR2: SGDLS, YYNGEE.

The chain links TRBV5-6 to TRBJ1-5; D gene unclear. The CDR3 runs to 15 residues. From germline, CDR1 is SGHDT and CDR2 YYEEEE. Trimming cost V 0 bases and J 3 bases, with 10 bases left between them. The CDR3 protein is CASSLGFGVNQPQHF. The CDR3 DNA reads TGTGCCAGCAGCTTGGGTTTTGGAGTCAATCAGCCCCAGCATTTT.

J is TRBJ2-3 and V is TRBV2, with a possible D match to TRBD2 (5 bases). Trimming stripped 8 bases from V and 6 bases from J, with 15 bases between. CDR1 and CDR2 from the germline V gene are SNHLY and FYNNEI. CDR3 length equals 13 residues. The CDR3: CASPRSIADTQYF. The CDR3 DNA reads TGTGCCAGCCCACGGAGCATAGCGGATACGCAGTATTTT. The complete variable domain, with remaining parts taken from reference TRBV2 and TRBJ2-3, reads EPEVTQTPSHQVTQMGQEVILRCVPISNHLYFYWYRQILGQKVEFLVSFYNNEISEKSEIFDDQFSVERPDGSNFTLKIRSTKLEDSAMYFCASPRSIADTQYFGPGTRLTVL.

The V gene is TRBV28, the J gene TRBJ1-2, with 7 bases that match TRBD1. CDR1 MDHEN and CDR2 SYDVKM come from the germline V gene. The V and J ends lost 3 bases and 3 bases, in that order; junction bases with no gene match: 19. The CDR3 runs to 19 residues. DNA for the CDR3: TGTGCCAGCAGTTTCGTTACGATACGAAACGACAGGGATGACTATGGCTACACCTTC. Translating it yields CASSFVTIRNDRDDYGYTF.

This clone showed up just once. The gene calls are TRBV7-9 and TRBJ2-7; 9 bases match TRBD2. The CDR3 sequence is 16 residues long. Germline V gene lookup returns CDR1 SEHNR and CDR2 FQNEAQ (reference sequence). The J segment lost 1 base and the V segment lost 7 bases, leaving 11 bases of the junction unmatched. The CDR3 nucleotides are TGTGCCAGCACCTTCGTGGCTAGCGGGACATCCTACGAGCAGTACTTC. It is translated as CASTFVASGTSYEQYF.